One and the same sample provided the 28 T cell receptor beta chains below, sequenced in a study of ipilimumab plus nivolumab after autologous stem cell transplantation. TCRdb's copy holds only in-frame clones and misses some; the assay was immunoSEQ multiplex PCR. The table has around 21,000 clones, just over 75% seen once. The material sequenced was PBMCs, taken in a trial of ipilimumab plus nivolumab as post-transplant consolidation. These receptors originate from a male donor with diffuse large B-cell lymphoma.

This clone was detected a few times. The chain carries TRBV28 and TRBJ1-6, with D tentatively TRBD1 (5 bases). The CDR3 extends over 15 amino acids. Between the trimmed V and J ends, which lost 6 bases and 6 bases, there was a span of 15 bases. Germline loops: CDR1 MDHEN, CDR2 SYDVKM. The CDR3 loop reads CASSQPGGGNSPLHF. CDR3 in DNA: TGTGCCAGCAGCCAACCGGGTGGGGGTAATTCACCCCTCCACTTT.

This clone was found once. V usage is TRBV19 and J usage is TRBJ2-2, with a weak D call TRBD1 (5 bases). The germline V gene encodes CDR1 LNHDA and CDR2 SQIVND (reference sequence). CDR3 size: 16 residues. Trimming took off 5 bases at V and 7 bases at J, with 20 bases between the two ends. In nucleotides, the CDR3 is TGTGCCAGTAGTGTCACAGGACAATGGCTAGGCGGGGAGCTGTTTTTT. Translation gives CASSVTGQWLGGELFF.

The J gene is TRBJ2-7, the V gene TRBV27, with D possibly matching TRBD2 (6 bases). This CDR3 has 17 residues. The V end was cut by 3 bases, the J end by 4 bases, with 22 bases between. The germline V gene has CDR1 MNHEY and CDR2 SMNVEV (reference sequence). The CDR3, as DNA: TGTGCCAGCAGTTTTTATCGGGGGTCCAATTGGGGATACGAGCAGTACTTC. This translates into CASSFYRGSNWGYEQYF.

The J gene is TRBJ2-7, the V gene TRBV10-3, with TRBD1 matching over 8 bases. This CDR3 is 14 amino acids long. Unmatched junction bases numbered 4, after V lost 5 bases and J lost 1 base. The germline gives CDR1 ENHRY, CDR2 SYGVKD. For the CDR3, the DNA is TGTGCCATCAGTTCTGGACAGGGTTCCTACGAGCAGTACTTC. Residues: CAISSGQGSYEQYF.

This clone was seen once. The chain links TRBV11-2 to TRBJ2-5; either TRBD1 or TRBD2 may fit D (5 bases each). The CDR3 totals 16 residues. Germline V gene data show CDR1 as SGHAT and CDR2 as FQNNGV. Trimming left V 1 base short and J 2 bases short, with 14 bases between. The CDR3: CASSLAWGSPQETQYF. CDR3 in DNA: TGTGCCAGCAGCTTAGCTTGGGGGTCGCCTCAAGAGACCCAGTACTTC.

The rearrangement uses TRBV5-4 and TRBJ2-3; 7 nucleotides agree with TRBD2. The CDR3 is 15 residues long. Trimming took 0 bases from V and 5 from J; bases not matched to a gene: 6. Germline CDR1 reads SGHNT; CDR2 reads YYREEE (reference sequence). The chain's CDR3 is CASSLGRGGIDTQYF. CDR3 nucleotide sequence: TGTGCCAGCAGCTTGGGGCGGGGAGGGATAGATACGCAGTATTTT.

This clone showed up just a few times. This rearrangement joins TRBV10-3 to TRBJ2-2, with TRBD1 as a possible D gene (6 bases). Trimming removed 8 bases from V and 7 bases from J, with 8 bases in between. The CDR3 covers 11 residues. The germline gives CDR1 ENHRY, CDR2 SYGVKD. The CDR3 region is CAIEDSGELFF. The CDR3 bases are TGTGCCATCGAGGACAGCGGGGAGCTGTTTTTT.

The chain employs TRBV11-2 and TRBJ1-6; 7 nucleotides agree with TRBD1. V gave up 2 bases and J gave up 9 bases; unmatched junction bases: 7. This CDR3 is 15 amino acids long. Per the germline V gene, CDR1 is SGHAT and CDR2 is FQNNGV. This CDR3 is CASSLLTGTTSPLHF. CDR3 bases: TGTGCCAGCAGCTTATTGACAGGGACCACTTCACCCCTCCACTTT.

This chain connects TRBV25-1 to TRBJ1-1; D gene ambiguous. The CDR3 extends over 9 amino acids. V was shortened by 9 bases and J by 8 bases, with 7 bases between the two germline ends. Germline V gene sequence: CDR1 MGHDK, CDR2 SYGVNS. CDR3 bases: TGTGCCAGGCCGACGGAAGCTTTCTTT. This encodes CARPTEAFF.

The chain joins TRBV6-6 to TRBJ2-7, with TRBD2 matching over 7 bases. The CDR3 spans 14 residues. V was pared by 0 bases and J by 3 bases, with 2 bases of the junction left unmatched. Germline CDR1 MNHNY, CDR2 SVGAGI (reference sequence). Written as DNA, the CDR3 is TGTGCCAGCAGTTACTCTCCTAGCGGCTACGAGCAGTACTTC. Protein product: CASSYSPSGYEQYF.

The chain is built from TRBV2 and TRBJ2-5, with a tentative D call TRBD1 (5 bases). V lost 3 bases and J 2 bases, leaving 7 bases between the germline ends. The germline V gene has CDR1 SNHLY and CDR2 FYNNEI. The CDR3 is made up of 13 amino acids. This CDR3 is CASSEDKQETQYF. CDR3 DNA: TGTGCCAGCAGTGAGGACAAACAAGAGACCCAGTACTTC. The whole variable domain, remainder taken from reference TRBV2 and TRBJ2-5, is EPEVTQTPSHQVTQMGQEVILRCVPISNHLYFYWYRQILGQKVEFLVSFYNNEISEKSEIFDDQFSVERPDGSNFTLKIRSTKLEDSAMYFCASSEDKQETQYFGPGTRLLVL.

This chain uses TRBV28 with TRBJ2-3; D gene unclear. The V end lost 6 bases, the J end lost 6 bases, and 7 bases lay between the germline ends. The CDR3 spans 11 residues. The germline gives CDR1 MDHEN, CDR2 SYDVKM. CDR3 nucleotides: TGTGCCAGCAGGAGCAGGGATACGCAGTATTTT. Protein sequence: CASRSRDTQYF.

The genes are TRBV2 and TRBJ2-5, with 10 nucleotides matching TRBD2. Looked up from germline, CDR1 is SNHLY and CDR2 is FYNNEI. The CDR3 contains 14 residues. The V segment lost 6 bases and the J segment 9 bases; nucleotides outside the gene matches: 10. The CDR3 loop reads CASRRPGLAYPQYF. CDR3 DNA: TGTGCCAGCAGACGCCCGGGACTAGCGTACCCCCAGTACTTC.

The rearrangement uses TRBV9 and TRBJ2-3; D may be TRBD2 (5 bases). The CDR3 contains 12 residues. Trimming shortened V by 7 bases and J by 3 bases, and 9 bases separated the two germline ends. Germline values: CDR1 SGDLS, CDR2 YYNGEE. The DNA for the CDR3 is TGTGCCAGCGGAGGCACTACAGATACGCAGTATTTT. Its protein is CASGGTTDTQYF.

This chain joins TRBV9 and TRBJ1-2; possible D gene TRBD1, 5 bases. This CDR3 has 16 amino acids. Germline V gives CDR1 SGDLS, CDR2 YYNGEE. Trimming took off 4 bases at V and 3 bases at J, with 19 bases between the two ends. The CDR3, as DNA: TGTGCCAGCAGCCTCTTCGCACGGGGCTCAGACTATGGCTACACCTTC. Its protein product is CASSLFARGSDYGYTF.

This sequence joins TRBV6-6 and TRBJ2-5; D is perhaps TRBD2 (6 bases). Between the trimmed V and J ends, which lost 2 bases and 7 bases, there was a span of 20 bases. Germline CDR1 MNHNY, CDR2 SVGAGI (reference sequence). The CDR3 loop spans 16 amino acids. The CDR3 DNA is TGTGCCAGCAGTTACGCGGCCCTGGAGGGGCTAGGGACCCAGTACTTC. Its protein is CASSYAALEGLGTQYF.

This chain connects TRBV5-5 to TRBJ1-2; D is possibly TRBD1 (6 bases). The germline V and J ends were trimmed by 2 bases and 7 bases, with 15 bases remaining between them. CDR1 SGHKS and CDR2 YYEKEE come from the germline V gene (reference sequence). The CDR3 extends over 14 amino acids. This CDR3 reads CASSFNLGAIGYTF. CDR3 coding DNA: TGTGCCAGCAGCTTCAACCTGGGGGCGATTGGCTACACCTTC.

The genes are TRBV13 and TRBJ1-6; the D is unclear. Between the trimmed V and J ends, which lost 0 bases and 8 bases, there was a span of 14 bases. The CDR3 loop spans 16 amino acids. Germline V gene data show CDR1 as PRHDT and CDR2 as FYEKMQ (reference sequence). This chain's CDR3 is CASSLGPGTGDSPLHF. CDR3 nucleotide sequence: TGTGCCAGCAGCTTAGGGCCAGGAACCGGGGATTCACCCCTCCACTTT.

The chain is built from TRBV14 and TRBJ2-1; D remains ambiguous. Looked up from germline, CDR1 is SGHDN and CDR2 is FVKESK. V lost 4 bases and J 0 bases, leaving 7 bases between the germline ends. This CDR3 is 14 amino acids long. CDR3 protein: CASSRGSSYNEQFF. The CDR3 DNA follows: TGTGCCAGCAGCCGCGGAAGCTCCTACAATGAGCAGTTCTTC.

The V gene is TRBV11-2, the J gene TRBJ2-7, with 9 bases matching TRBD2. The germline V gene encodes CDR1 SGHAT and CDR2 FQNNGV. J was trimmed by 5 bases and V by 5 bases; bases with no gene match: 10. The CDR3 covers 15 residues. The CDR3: CASSLLGGGADEQYF. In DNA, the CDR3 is TGTGCCAGCAGCCTCCTGGGCGGGGGGGCAGACGAGCAGTACTTC.

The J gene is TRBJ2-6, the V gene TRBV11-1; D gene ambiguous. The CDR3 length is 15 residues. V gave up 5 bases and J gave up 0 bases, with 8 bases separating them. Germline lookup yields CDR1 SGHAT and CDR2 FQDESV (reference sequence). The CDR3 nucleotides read TGTGCCAGCAGCCTCGGTTCCTCTGGGGCCAACGTCCTGACTTTC. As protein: CASSLGSSGANVLTF.

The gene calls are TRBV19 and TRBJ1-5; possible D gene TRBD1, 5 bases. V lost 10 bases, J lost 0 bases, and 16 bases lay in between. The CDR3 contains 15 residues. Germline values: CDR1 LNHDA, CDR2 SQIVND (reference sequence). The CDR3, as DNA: TGTGCCACGAGTAAGGGCGACAGTAGCAATCAGCCCCAGCATTTT. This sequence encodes CATSKGDSSNQPQHF.

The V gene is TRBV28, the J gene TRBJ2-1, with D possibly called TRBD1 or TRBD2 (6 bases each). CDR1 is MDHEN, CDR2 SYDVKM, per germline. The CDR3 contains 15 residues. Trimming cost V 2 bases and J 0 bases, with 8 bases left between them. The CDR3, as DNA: TGTGCCAGCAGTTTAACGGGGGCCTCCTACAATGAGCAGTTCTTC. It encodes CASSLTGASYNEQFF. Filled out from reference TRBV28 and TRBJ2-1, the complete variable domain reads DVKVTQSSRYLVKRTGEKVFLECVQDMDHENMFWYRQDPGLGLRLIYFSYDVKMKEKGDIPEGYSVSREKKERFSLILESASTNQTSMYLCASSLTGASYNEQFFGPGTRLTVL.

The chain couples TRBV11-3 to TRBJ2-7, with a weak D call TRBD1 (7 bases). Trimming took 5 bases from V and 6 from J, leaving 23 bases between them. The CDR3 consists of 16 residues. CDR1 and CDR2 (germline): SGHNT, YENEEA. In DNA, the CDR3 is TGTGCCAGCAGCCTCCGCCCGACGACAGGGAGGAGCGAGCAGTACTTC. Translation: CASSLRPTTGRSEQYF.

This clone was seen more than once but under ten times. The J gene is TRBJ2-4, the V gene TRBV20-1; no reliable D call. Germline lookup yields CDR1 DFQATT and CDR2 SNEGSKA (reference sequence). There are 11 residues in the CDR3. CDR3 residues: CGLLAKNIQYF. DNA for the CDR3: TGCGGGCTTCTAGCCAAAAACATTCAGTACTTC.

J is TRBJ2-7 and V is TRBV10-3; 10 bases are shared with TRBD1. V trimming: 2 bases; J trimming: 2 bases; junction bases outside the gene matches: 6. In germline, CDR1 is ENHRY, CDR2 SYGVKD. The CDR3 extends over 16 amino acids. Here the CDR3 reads CAISEGQGENPYEQYF. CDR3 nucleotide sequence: TGTGCCATCAGTGAGGGACAGGGGGAAAATCCCTACGAGCAGTACTTC.

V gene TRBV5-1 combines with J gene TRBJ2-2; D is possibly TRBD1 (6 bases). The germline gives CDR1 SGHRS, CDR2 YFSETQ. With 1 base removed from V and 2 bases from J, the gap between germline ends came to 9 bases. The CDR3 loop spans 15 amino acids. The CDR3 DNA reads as TGCGCCAGCAGCTTGAGGGGGTTCAACACCGGGGAGCTGTTTTTT. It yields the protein CASSLRGFNTGELFF.

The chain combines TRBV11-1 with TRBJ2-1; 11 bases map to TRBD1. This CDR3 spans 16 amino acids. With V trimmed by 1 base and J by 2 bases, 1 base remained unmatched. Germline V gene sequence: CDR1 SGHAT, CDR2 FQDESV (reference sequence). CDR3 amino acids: CASSLGTGGAYNEQFF. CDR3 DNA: TGTGCCAGCAGCTTAGGGACAGGGGGCGCCTACAATGAGCAGTTCTTC.